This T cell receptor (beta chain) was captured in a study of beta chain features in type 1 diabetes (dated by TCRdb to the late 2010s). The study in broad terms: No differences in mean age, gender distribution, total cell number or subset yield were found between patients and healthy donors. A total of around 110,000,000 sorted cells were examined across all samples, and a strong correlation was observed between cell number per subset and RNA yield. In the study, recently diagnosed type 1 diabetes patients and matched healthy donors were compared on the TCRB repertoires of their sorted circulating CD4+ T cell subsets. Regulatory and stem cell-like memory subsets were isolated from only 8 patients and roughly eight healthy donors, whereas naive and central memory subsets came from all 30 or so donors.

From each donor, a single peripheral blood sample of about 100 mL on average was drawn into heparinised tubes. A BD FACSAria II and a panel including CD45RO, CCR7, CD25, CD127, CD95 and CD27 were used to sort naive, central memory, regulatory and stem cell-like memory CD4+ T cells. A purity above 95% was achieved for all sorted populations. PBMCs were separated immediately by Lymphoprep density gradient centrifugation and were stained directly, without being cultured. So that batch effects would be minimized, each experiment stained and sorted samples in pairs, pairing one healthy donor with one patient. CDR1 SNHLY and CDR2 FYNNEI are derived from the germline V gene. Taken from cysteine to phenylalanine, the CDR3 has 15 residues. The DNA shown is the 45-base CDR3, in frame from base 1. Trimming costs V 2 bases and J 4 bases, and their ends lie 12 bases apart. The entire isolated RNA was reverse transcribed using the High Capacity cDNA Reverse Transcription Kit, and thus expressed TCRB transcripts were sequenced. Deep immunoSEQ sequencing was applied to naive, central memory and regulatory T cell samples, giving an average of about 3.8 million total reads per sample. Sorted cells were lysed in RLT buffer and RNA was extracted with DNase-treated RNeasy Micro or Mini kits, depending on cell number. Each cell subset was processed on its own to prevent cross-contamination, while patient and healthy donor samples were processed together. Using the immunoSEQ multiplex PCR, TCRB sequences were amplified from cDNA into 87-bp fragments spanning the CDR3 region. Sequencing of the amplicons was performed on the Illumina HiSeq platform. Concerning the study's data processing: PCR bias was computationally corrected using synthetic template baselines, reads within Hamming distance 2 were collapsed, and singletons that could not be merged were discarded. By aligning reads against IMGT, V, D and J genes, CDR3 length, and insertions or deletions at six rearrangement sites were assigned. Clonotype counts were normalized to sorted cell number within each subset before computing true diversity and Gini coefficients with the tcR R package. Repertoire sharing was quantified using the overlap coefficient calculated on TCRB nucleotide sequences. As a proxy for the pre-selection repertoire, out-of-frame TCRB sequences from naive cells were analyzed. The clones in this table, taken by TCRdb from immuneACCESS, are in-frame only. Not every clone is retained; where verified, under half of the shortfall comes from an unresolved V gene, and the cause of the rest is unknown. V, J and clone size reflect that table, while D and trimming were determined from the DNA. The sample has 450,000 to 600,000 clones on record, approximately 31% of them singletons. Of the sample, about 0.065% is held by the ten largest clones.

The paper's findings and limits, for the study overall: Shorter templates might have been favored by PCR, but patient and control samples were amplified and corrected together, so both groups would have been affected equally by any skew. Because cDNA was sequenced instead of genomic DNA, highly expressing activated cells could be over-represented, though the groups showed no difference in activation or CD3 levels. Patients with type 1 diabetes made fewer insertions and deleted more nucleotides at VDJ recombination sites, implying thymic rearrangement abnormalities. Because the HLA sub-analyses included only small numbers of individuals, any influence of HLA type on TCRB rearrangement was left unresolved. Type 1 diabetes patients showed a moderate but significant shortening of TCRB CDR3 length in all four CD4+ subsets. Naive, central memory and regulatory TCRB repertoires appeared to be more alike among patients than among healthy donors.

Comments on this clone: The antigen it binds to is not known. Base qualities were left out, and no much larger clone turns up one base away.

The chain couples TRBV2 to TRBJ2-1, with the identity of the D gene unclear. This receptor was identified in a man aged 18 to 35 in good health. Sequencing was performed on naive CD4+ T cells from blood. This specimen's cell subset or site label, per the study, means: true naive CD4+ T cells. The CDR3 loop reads CASSESQRSYNEQFF. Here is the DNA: TGTGCCAGCAGTGAATCCCAGCGTTCTTACAATGAGCAGTTCTTC.